This T cell receptor (beta chain) was identified in a study of blood T cell repertoires in COVID-19. Measured with immunoSEQ multiplex PCR; TCRdb has only the in-frame clones, and not every one. The repertoire holds approximately 230,000 clones, with around 89% as singletons. V gave up 3 bases and J gave up 5 bases, with 14 bases separating them. The germline CDR1 and CDR2 sequences are SGHRS and YFSETQ. The CDR3 totals 14 residues. This receptor was taken from a woman aged 25-40 years who had recovered from COVID-19. Source material: PBMCs or T cells enriched from blood (not recorded which). This chain joins TRBV5-1 and TRBJ2-5, with D maybe TRBD1 (6 bases). CDR3 residues: CASSSTQGRETQYF. For the CDR3, the DNA is TGCGCCAGCAGCTCCACACAGGGTCGGGAGACCCAGTACTTC.